Shown below are 2 T cell receptor beta chains from a single sample sequenced in a study of human T cells and chemical hapten exposure. The time point: pre-sensitization, week 0. Indicated treatment: therapeutic diphenylcyclopropenone sensitization with weekly scalp DPC. Extraction yielded total RNA from whole blood (unfractionated). MiXCR, applied by TCRdb to the RACE reads, yields one record per CDR3 protein. The sample consists of some 36,000 distinct CDR3 sequences, around 10% of them appearing once. Sequenced material: whole blood, taken in connection with sensitization to the hapten diphenylcyclopropenone (DPC). The receptors shown here come from a man aged 45-60 years with alopecia areata. Some clones in this sample may be carry-over from other donors' samples.

The J gene is TRBJ1-6, the V gene TRBV11-2; perhaps TRBD1 as D (6 bases). With 3 bases removed from V and 8 bases from J, the gap between germline ends came to 17 bases. The CDR3 length is 16 residues. Germline V gene lookup returns CDR1 SGHAT and CDR2 FQNNGV. This CDR3 is CASSLRQDHSYSPLHF. In nucleotides, the CDR3 is TGTGCCAGCAGCTTGAGACAGGACCATTCTTATTCACCCCTCCACTTT. Based on the CDR3 plus reference TRBV11-2 and TRBJ1-6, the full variable domain is EAGVAQSPRYKIIEKRQSVAFWCNPISGHATLYWYQQILGQGPKLLIQFQNNGVVDDSQLPKDRFSAERLKGVDSTLKIQPAKLEDSAVYLCASSLRQDHSYSPLHFGNGTRLTVT.

The CDR3 spells CASSPAGDYGYTF. The CDR3 nucleotides read TGTGCCAGCAGTCCGGCAGGGGACTATGGCTACACCTTC. The chain combines TRBV11-2 with TRBJ1-2; D might be TRBD1 (6 bases). In germline, CDR1 is SGHAT, CDR2 FQNNGV. Trimming cost V 6 bases and J 3 bases, with 11 bases left between them. This CDR3 has 13 residues.